The 25 T cell receptor beta chains reported below all come from one sample, sequenced in a study of blood T cell repertoires in COVID-19. TCRdb keeps only in-frame clones here, not all; method: immunoSEQ multiplex PCR. The sample lists roughly 97,000 clones, about 89% occurring once. Sequencing was performed on peripheral blood. Source of these receptors: a human donor in a cohort sampled during active COVID-19.

This clone was seen just once. CDR3 loop: CASSHCYEQYF. The CDR3 region has the DNA TGCGCCAGCAGTCACTGCTACGAGCAGTACTTC. The chain joins TRBV23-1 to TRBJ2-7; no definite D call. TRBV23-1 belongs to the ORF category, with a function that is uncertain. V was cut by 3 bases and J by 3 bases, with 3 bases left in between. The CDR3 contains 11 residues.

The rearrangement links TRBV2 to TRBJ1-1; 8 bases match TRBD1. The CDR3 covers 10 residues. Germline V gives CDR1 SNHLY, CDR2 FYNNEI. With 8 bases clipped from V and 8 bases from J, the junction kept 1 base outside the gene matches. CDR3 nucleotides: TGTGCCAGCTCAGGGGGCGAAGCTTTCTTT. Translated, it gives CASSGGEAFF.

This chain connects TRBV3-1 (or the pseudogene TRBV3-2) to TRBJ2-7, with no clear D. The germline V gene has CDR1 LGHDT and CDR2 YNNKEL (reference sequence). V gave up 6 bases and J gave up 7 bases, with 10 bases separating them. This CDR3 spans 11 amino acids. Here the CDR3 DNA reads TGTGCCAGCAGACGAGCGCGGGAGCAGTACTTC. Residues: CASRRAREQYF.

This clone is a singleton in its sample. The genes are TRBV27 and TRBJ1-4; D gene unclear. The CDR3 loop spans 15 amino acids. V shed 0 bases and J shed 3 bases, with 8 bases lying between them. Germline CDR1 MNHEY, CDR2 SMNVEV (reference sequence). The CDR3 spells CASSLSPAANEKLFF. In DNA form, the CDR3 reads TGTGCCAGCAGTTTATCACCGGCGGCTAATGAAAAACTGTTTTTT.

The chain carries TRBV7-8 and TRBJ2-7; 10 bases agree with TRBD1. Unmatched junction bases numbered 3, after V lost 5 bases and J lost 2 bases. The CDR3 has 14 residues. The germline V gene encodes CDR1 SGHVS and CDR2 FQNEAQ. CDR3 in DNA: TGTGCCAGCAGCATAGGACAGGGGGCCTACGAGCAGTACTTC. This sequence encodes CASSIGQGAYEQYF.

This chain uses TRBV6-1 with TRBJ2-5; a weak D match, TRBD2 (6 bases). In germline, CDR1 is MNHNS, CDR2 SASEGT. V was pared by 3 bases and J by 7 bases, with 24 bases between. This CDR3 comprises 17 residues. Written as DNA, the CDR3 is TGTGCCAGCAGTGATACATTTGCGGGATCCATCTCGGGGACCCAGTACTTC. Translating gives CASSDTFAGSISGTQYF.

This clone was observed a single time. The chain has TRBV7-2 and TRBJ2-5; D might be TRBD2 (6 bases). CDR3 size: 15 residues. Trimming removed 5 bases at V and 4 bases at J, with 17 bases between. Germline values: CDR1 SGHTA, CDR2 FQGNSA. CDR3 residues: CASSLHPTRGETQYF. The CDR3 DNA is TGTGCCAGCAGCCTACACCCGACTAGGGGAGAGACCCAGTACTTC.

The chain uses TRBV28 and TRBJ2-3; no clear D gene. There are 13 residues in the CDR3. Germline CDR1 and CDR2: MDHEN and SYDVKM. Trimming removed 6 bases from V and 2 bases from J, with 9 bases in between. The CDR3: CASRAPNTDTQYF. For the CDR3, the DNA is TGTGCCAGCAGAGCCCCAAACACAGATACGCAGTATTTT.

This sequence joins TRBV7-3 and TRBJ1-2; tentative D call: TRBD1 (5 bases). This CDR3 has 13 amino acids. The germline V gene has CDR1 SGHTA and CDR2 FQGTGA. Trimming pared 5 bases from V and 14 bases from J, leaving 21 bases between. The DNA of the CDR3 is TGTGCCAGCAGCCCTACAGGAGCAGGGCTGAAAACCTTC. Its protein is CASSPTGAGLKTF.

V gene TRBV2 combines with J gene TRBJ1-1, with D possibly matching TRBD1 (6 bases). Trimming left V 1 base short and J 1 base short, with 7 bases between. Germline loops: CDR1 SNHLY, CDR2 FYNNEI. The CDR3 has 14 residues. CDR3 DNA sequence: TGTGCCAGCAGTGAAGTAGGGGGGAACACTGAAGCTTTCTTT. Translating it yields CASSEVGGNTEAFF.

The chain uses TRBV11-2 and TRBJ1-1; a possible D gene is TRBD1 (6 bases). The V end lost 5 bases, the J end lost 3 bases, and 13 bases lay between the germline ends. The CDR3 is 14 amino acids. The germline V gene has CDR1 SGHAT and CDR2 FQNNGV. DNA of the CDR3: TGTGCCAGCAGCCTCTCGGACAGATACACTGAAGCTTTCTTT. Translation: CASSLSDRYTEAFF.

V and J are TRBV2 and TRBJ2-7; 9 positions agree with TRBD1. J lost 1 base, V lost 5 bases, and 9 bases had no gene match. Per the germline V gene, CDR1 is SNHLY and CDR2 is FYNNEI. This CDR3 is built from 16 residues. The CDR3 region has the DNA TGTGCCAGCAGTTCCTTCCGGGACAGGGTATCCTACGAGCAGTACTTC. It translates to CASSSFRDRVSYEQYF. Using reference TRBV2 and TRBJ2-7 for the parts outside the CDR3, the full variable domain is EPEVTQTPSHQVTQMGQEVILRCVPISNHLYFYWYRQILGQKVEFLVSFYNNEISEKSEIFDDQFSVERPDGSNFTLKIRSTKLEDSAMYFCASSSFRDRVSYEQYFGPGTRLTVT.

The gene calls are TRBV10-3 and TRBJ2-3; maybe TRBD2 (6 bases). V was pared by 10 bases and J by 2 bases, with 16 bases between. Germline CDR1 and CDR2: ENHRY and SYGVKD. This CDR3 spans 14 amino acids. The DNA for the CDR3 is TGTGCCACCCGGGACTCGACCGTCACAGATACGCAGTATTTT. This sequence encodes CATRDSTVTDTQYF.

This chain joins TRBV4-3 and TRBJ1-2; D might be TRBD1 (5 bases). Trimming shortened V by 1 base and J by 7 bases, and 10 bases separated the two germline ends. CDR3 length: 13 residues. Germline V gives CDR1 LGHNA, CDR2 YSLEER. CDR3 in DNA: TGCGCCAGCAGCCAAGCGGGGGGGTCTGGCTACACCTTC. It specifies CASSQAGGSGYTF.

This clone was seen more than once but under ten times. The rearrangement uses TRBV10-3 and TRBJ2-7, with D uncertain. Trimming pared 6 bases from V and 3 bases from J, leaving 15 bases between. Germline V gene sequence: CDR1 ENHRY, CDR2 SYGVKD. This CDR3 region has 14 residues. This chain's CDR3 is CAIRQTLTNYEQYF. The CDR3 nucleotides read TGTGCCATCAGGCAGACACTGACAAACTACGAGCAGTACTTC.

The V and J genes are TRBV19 and TRBJ1-2; 7 nucleotides line up with TRBD1. J was trimmed by 4 bases and V by 8 bases; bases with no gene match: 13. Germline values: CDR1 LNHDA, CDR2 SQIVND (reference sequence). The CDR3 has 15 amino acids. The CDR3 spells CASQTTTGISYGYTF. DNA for the CDR3: TGTGCCAGTCAAACTACGACAGGGATAAGCTATGGCTACACCTTC.

This rearrangement joins TRBV15 to TRBJ2-4; D remains unclear. V lost 5 bases and J lost 0, with 11 bases in between. The CDR3 length is 15 residues. Germline values: CDR1 LNHNV, CDR2 YYDKDF (reference sequence). In DNA form, the CDR3 reads TGTGCCACCAGCTTGTCCGTACTAGCCAAAAACATTCAGTACTTC. Amino acid sequence: CATSLSVLAKNIQYF. The full variable domain, in which reference TRBV15 and TRBJ2-4 provide the parts outside the CDR3, is DAMVIQNPRYQVTQFGKPVTLSCSQTLNHNVMYWYQQKSSQAPKLLFHYYDKDFNNEADTPDNFQSRRPNTSFCFLDIRSPGLGDTAMYLCATSLSVLAKNIQYFGAGTRLSVL.

For this clone: Its ends do not fully match the called genes, so a read error is possible. The genes are TRBV3-1 (or the pseudogene TRBV3-2) and TRBJ2-7, with 12 bases that match TRBD2. The V gene's germline CDR1 is LGHDT and CDR2 YNNKEL (reference sequence). CDR3 length equals 13 residues. CDR3 sequence: CASSLGTSGYPHF. For the CDR3, the DNA is TGTGCCAGCAGCCTCGGGACTAGCGGGTACCCCCACTTC.

In nucleotides, the CDR3 is TGCGCCAGCAGCTTGACTAGCGGGAGGGAGACCCAGTACTTC. As protein: CASSLTSGRETQYF. V usage is TRBV5-1 and J usage is TRBJ2-5, with TRBD2 matching over 12 bases. The CDR3 loop spans 14 amino acids. Unmatched junction bases numbered 0, after V lost 1 base and J lost 5 bases. Germline V CDR1 and CDR2: SGHRS, YFSETQ.

The rearrangement uses TRBV25-1 and TRBJ2-7; D uncertain. This CDR3 comprises 12 residues. The germline V gene has CDR1 MGHDK and CDR2 SYGVNS. Trimming cost V 8 bases and J 7 bases, with 15 bases left between them. DNA of the CDR3: TGTGCCAGCCTTTCACCCGGTTTGGAGCAGTACTTC. Translation gives CASLSPGLEQYF.

The V gene is TRBV9, the J gene TRBJ2-2, with no clear D. CDR1 is SGDLS and CDR2 is YYNGEE in the germline V gene. V was pared by 0 bases and J by 4 bases, with 7 bases between. This CDR3 is built from 14 residues. The CDR3 loop reads CASSVVTGTGELFF. CDR3 nucleotide sequence: TGTGCCAGCAGCGTAGTTACGGGCACCGGGGAGCTGTTTTTT. The entire variable domain, with the rest obtained from reference TRBV9 and TRBJ2-2, is as follows: DSGVTQTPKHLITATGQRVTLRCSPRSGDLSVYWYQQSLDQGLQFLIQYYNGEERAKGNILERFSAQQFPDLHSELNLSSLELGDSALYFCASSVVTGTGELFFGEGSRLTVL.

In DNA, the CDR3 is TGTGCCAGCAGTAACCGGCCCCCAGGGTCACCCCTCCACTTT. This sequence encodes CASSNRPPGSPLHF. The chain has TRBV6-5 and TRBJ1-6, with TRBD1 as a possible D gene (5 bases). V lost 5 bases and J 10 bases, leaving 15 bases between the germline ends. Germline V gene data show CDR1 as MNHEY and CDR2 as SVGAGI. The length of the CDR3 is 14 residues.

The chain employs TRBV10-3 and TRBJ1-1, with 7 bases matching TRBD1. The CDR3 length is 16 residues. The trim removed 2 bases at V and 4 bases at J, leaving 10 bases unmatched. CDR1 is ENHRY, CDR2 SYGVKD, per germline. The CDR3 DNA reads TGTGCCATCAGTGAGCCGTACAGGGGAAGGTCCACTGAAGCTTTCTTT. It translates to CAISEPYRGRSTEAFF.

The CDR3 DNA follows: TGTGCCAGCAGTGAAGCGGCCGGAGGGGCCGGAAACACCATATATTTT. This codes for CASSEAAGGAGNTIYF. The rearrangement links TRBV6-1 to TRBJ1-3; D possibly corresponds to TRBD1 (5 bases). V gave up 0 bases and J gave up 4 bases, with 13 bases separating them. The CDR3 is made up of 16 amino acids. The germline gives CDR1 MNHNS, CDR2 SASEGT.

The rearrangement links TRBV28 to TRBJ1-1; D not resolved. Trimming took 7 bases from V and 0 from J, leaving 12 bases between them. Germline lookup yields CDR1 MDHEN and CDR2 SYDVKM. This CDR3 has 14 residues. CDR3 sequence: CASKYGGMNTEAFF. CDR3 DNA sequence: TGTGCCAGCAAGTACGGCGGGATGAACACTGAAGCTTTCTTT.